These 15 T cell receptor beta chains originate from one sample sequenced in a study of CD8+ T cells in alopecia areata. cDNA prepared by RNA extraction and subsequent reverse transcription served as the template for sequencing. Here immunoSEQ multiplex PCR was the method, and the copy in TCRdb shows in-frame clones only, minus some. The data contain 150,000 or so clones, 80% to 90% of them singletons. The sample consisted of CD8+ T cells sorted from blood, taken at week 0. These receptors came from a human donor with alopecia areata.

In regard to this clone: Other DNA variants within this sample encode the same CDR3. This chain connects TRBV2 to TRBJ2-1, with TRBD2 matching over 10 bases. The CDR3 totals 12 residues. Germline CDR1 is SNHLY and CDR2 is FYNNEI. V lost 4 bases, J lost 10 bases, and 1 base stayed unmatched. CDR3 nucleotide sequence: TGTGCCAGCAGTGGGACTAGCGGCGAGCAGTTCTTC. It is translated as CASSGTSGEQFF.

This chain uses TRBV5-1 with TRBJ1-1; TRBD1 is a possible D gene (5 bases). Trimming removed 2 bases from V and 4 bases from J, with 9 bases in between. Per the germline V gene, CDR1 is SGHRS and CDR2 is YFSETQ. The CDR3 covers 13 residues. CDR3 coding DNA: TGCGCCAGCAGCTTTCGGGACGGCACTGAAGCTTTCTTT. It translates to CASSFRDGTEAFF.

This chain links TRBV7-9 with TRBJ2-7, with a tentative D call TRBD1 (5 bases). V gave up 4 bases and J gave up 4 bases, with 17 bases separating them. The germline V gene has CDR1 SEHNR and CDR2 FQNEAQ (reference sequence). CDR3 length equals 15 residues. The CDR3 sequence: CASSSSRTRIYEQYF. In DNA form, the CDR3 reads TGTGCCAGCAGCTCCAGCCGGACACGCATATACGAGCAGTACTTC.

The chain joins TRBV7-8 to TRBJ2-2, with TRBD1 matching 9 bases. The ends lost 5 bases at V and 0 bases at J; junction bases unmatched: 13. In germline, CDR1 is SGHVS, CDR2 FQNEAQ. This CDR3 is built from 19 residues. The CDR3 region is CASSTRDRVLYPNTGELFF. The CDR3 DNA sequence: TGTGCCAGCAGCACCAGGGACAGGGTCTTATACCCGAACACCGGGGAGCTGTTTTTT. Using reference TRBV7-8 and TRBJ2-2 for the parts outside the CDR3, the full variable domain is GAGVSQSPRYKVAKRGQDVALRCDPISGHVSLFWYQQALGQGPEFLTYFQNEAQLDKSGLPSDRFFAERPEGSVSTLKIQRTQQEDSAVYLCASSTRDRVLYPNTGELFFGEGSRLTVL.

V and J are TRBV7-9 and TRBJ2-3, with D uncertain. The germline V gene encodes CDR1 SEHNR and CDR2 FQNEAQ (reference sequence). Trimming left V 5 bases short and J 3 bases short, with 15 bases between. This CDR3 is 15 amino acids long. The CDR3 DNA reads as TGTGCCAGCAGCGCCGCCCTCGCCGAGACAGATACGCAGTATTTT. Amino acids: CASSAALAETDTQYF.

The gene calls are TRBV2 and TRBJ2-1, with D possibly being TRBD1 (6 bases). V gave up 4 bases and J gave up 4 bases, with 17 bases separating them. From germline, CDR1 is SNHLY and CDR2 FYNNEI. The CDR3 runs 16 residues. CDR3 sequence reads: CASSGHVGTNYNEQFF. The CDR3 DNA sequence: TGTGCCAGCAGTGGACACGTCGGGACAAATTACAATGAGCAGTTCTTC.

This chain uses TRBV9 with TRBJ2-1; a possible D gene is TRBD2 (6 bases). Trimming pared 1 base from V and 0 bases from J, leaving 11 bases between. The CDR3 has 16 residues. The germline V gene has CDR1 SGDLS and CDR2 YYNGEE. DNA for the CDR3: TGTGCCAGCAGCGTAAGGGACTGGAGCTCCTACAATGAGCAGTTCTTC. Its translation: CASSVRDWSSYNEQFF.

The chain couples TRBV4-1 to TRBJ2-1; TRBD2 matches at 11 bases. The CDR3 has 20 residues. In germline, CDR1 is MGHRA, CDR2 YSYEKL. V gave up 4 bases and J gave up 0 bases; unmatched junction bases: 14. The DNA for the CDR3 is TGCGCCAGCAGCCCCGGCGGGACTAGCGGTCAAAGAAGCTCCTACAATGAGCAGTTCTTC. It translates to CASSPGGTSGQRSSYNEQFF.

The chain couples TRBV9 to TRBJ2-7, with TRBD1 matching over 8 bases. The CDR3 runs to 13 residues. Germline V CDR1 and CDR2: SGDLS, YYNGEE. V shed 7 bases, J shed 2 bases, and the junction held 5 bases outside the gene matches. In DNA, the CDR3 is TGTGCCAGCTCGACAGGGGAGACCTACGAGCAGTACTTC. Its protein product is CASSTGETYEQYF.

Worth noting for this clone: Without the conserved terminal phenylalanine or tryptophan, this CDR3 likely stems from a read error. The chain combines TRBV6-1 with TRBJ1-1, with D hard to call. The V end was cut by 4 bases, the J end by 1 base, with 10 bases between. This CDR3 spans 14 amino acids. The germline V gene encodes CDR1 MNHNS and CDR2 SASEGT. The CDR3 sequence: CASSVRSGNTEAFL. CDR3 DNA: TGTGCCAGCAGTGTTAGGAGTGGGAACACTGAAGCTTTCCTT.

This chain links TRBV27 with TRBJ1-5; no firm D call. The germline V and J ends were trimmed by 6 bases and 5 bases, with 14 bases remaining between them. Germline V gene sequence: CDR1 MNHEY, CDR2 SMNVEV (reference sequence). The CDR3 length is 14 residues. Here the CDR3 reads CASRPPGSHQPQHF. CDR3 sequence (DNA): TGTGCCAGCAGACCCCCAGGTTCCCATCAGCCCCAGCATTTT.

The chain has TRBV9 and TRBJ2-7; a possible D gene is TRBD1 (6 bases). CDR3 length: 13 amino acids. Germline CDR1 and CDR2: SGDLS and YYNGEE. Trimming stripped 3 bases from V and 2 bases from J, with 9 bases between. CDR3 sequence (DNA): TGTGCCAGCAGCGAGGACAGCACCTACGAGCAGTACTTC. Translation gives CASSEDSTYEQYF. The full variable domain, its missing parts supplied by reference TRBV9 and TRBJ2-7, is DSGVTQTPKHLITATGQRVTLRCSPRSGDLSVYWYQQSLDQGLQFLIQYYNGEERAKGNILERFSAQQFPDLHSELNLSSLELGDSALYFCASSEDSTYEQYFGPGTRLTVT.

The chain employs TRBV6-5 and TRBJ1-1; D gene uncertain. The ends were cut back, 2 bases at V and 1 base at J, with 8 bases in the middle. The CDR3 contains 14 residues. Germline V gives CDR1 MNHEY, CDR2 SVGAGI. The DNA of the CDR3 is TGTGCCAGCAGTTACGTGGACGGGAACACTGAAGCTTTCTTT. Its protein product is CASSYVDGNTEAFF.

J is TRBJ2-5 and V is TRBV4-1, with 9 bases lining up with TRBD1. The end of the DNA aligns better with TRBJ2-7, so the J call may be wrong. The V gene's germline CDR1 is MGHRA and CDR2 YSYEKL. This CDR3 has 16 amino acids. In DNA, the CDR3 is TGCGCCAGCAGCCAAGGTCTGGGACAGGGTGCCTACGAGCAGTACTTC. This sequence encodes CASSQGLGQGAYEQYF.

The CDR3 spells CASSPPEGTEAYEQYF. The CDR3 DNA sequence: TGTGCCAGCTCACCACCGGAGGGGACGGAGGCCTACGAGCAGTACTTC. This chain joins TRBV18 and TRBJ2-7, with a possible D match to TRBD2 (6 bases). Germline CDR1 KGHSH, CDR2 LQKENI. The CDR3 is 16 residues long. V lost 0 bases and J lost 2, with 14 bases in between.